Described below is a single T cell receptor beta chain sequence and its context. V was shortened by 2 bases and J by 11 bases, with 16 bases between the two germline ends. Looked up from germline, CDR1 is MDHEN and CDR2 is SYDVKM. The CDR3 covers 13 residues. This entry is derived from a study of blood T cell repertoires in COVID-19. Overall study: Acute and convalescent COVID-19 samples came from the United States, Italy and Spain.

Assay: immunoSEQ multiplex PCR; the TCRdb copy retains only in-frame clones and omits some. Of 300,000 to 350,000 clones listed, 65% to 90% were seen once; the top ten hold around 4.4%. Sample: PBMCs or T cells enriched from blood (not recorded which). The rearrangement links TRBV28 to TRBJ2-7; possibly TRBD1 for D (6 bases). The sequence was obtained from a woman aged 40 to 50 with acute COVID-19. The CDR3 DNA is TGTGCCAGCAGTTTAATTAGGACAGCTGTTAAGTACTTC. Residues: CASSLIRTAVKYF.